The 5 T cell receptor beta chains below were found in one sample sequenced in a study of blood T cell repertoires in COVID-19. The method was immunoSEQ multiplex PCR; TCRdb's version includes in-frame clones alone and lacks a portion of them. The sample shows a few hundred thousand clones, around 86% of them seen only once. The sample was peripheral blood. The receptors derive from a woman aged 70 to 79 with active or convalescent COVID-19.

The chain is built from TRBV24-1 and TRBJ2-7, with D possibly matching TRBD1 (6 bases). The germline CDR1 and CDR2 sequences are KGHDR and SFDVKD. Trimming took 2 bases from V and 6 from J, leaving 19 bases between them. The CDR3 length is 16 residues. The CDR3 loop reads CATSDSADRPSAEQYF. For the CDR3, the DNA is TGTGCCACCAGTGATTCCGCGGACAGACCGTCAGCCGAGCAGTACTTC.

This chain connects TRBV6-2 or TRBV6-3 to TRBJ1-1; possibly TRBD1 for D (6 bases). Germline values: CDR1 MNHEY, CDR2 SVGEGT. Trimming removed 1 base from V and 0 bases from J, with 9 bases in between. There are 15 residues in the CDR3. The CDR3 region is CASSYYTGLNTEAFF. The CDR3 region has the DNA TGTGCCAGCAGTTACTATACAGGGTTGAACACTGAAGCTTTCTTT.

This chain connects TRBV5-6 to TRBJ1-1; a possible D gene is TRBD1 (5 bases). V lost 0 bases, J lost 0 bases, and 6 bases lay in between. The germline gives CDR1 SGHDT, CDR2 YYEEEE. The CDR3 is 14 amino acids. The CDR3 DNA is TGTGCCAGCAGCTTGGGACAGATGAACACTGAAGCTTTCTTT. Encoded protein: CASSLGQMNTEAFF.

This chain uses TRBV6-1 with TRBJ1-2; no firm D call. The CDR3 has 13 residues. The ends were cut back, 1 base at V and 7 bases at J, with 10 bases in the middle. Germline assignment: CDR1 MNHNS and CDR2 SASEGT. The CDR3 sequence: CASSEVYEAGYTF. The CDR3 nucleotides read TGTGCCAGCAGTGAAGTGTATGAAGCTGGCTACACCTTC.

The J gene is TRBJ2-7, the V gene TRBV11-2; perhaps TRBD2 as D (6 bases). There are 13 residues in the CDR3. The V and J ends lost 6 bases and 6 bases respectively, with 15 bases between them. Germline CDR1 is SGHAT and CDR2 is FQNNGV. The CDR3 reads CASSRDFASEQYF. CDR3 DNA: TGTGCCAGCAGTCGGGACTTCGCTTCCGAGCAGTACTTC.